A single sample gave rise to the 5 T cell receptor beta chains below, sequenced in a study of cytomegalovirus exposure and HLA in healthy donors. PCR involved 60 Vbeta and 13 Jbeta primers. TCRdb's copy holds only in-frame clones and misses some; the assay was immunoSEQ multiplex PCR. The data show 90,000 to 140,000 clones, 83% seen once. What was sequenced was PBMCs. These receptors came from a man younger than 30 in good health and CMV-seronegative.

This clone turned up a few times. The CDR3 is CASSDTTQGENEQFF. In DNA form, the CDR3 reads TGTGCCAGCAGTGACACTACACAAGGAGAGAATGAGCAGTTCTTC. The chain employs TRBV2 and TRBJ2-1; no definite D call. This CDR3 spans 15 amino acids. Germline-derived CDR1 and CDR2 are SNHLY and FYNNEI. V was clipped by 3 bases and J by 7 bases, with 16 bases between them.

With respect to this clone: This sample also contains other DNA sequences that code for the same CDR3. This chain connects TRBV2 to TRBJ1-5, with D unclear. CDR3 length: 15 amino acids. Germline loops: CDR1 SNHLY, CDR2 FYNNEI. Trimming stripped 4 bases from V and 0 bases from J, with 10 bases between. As DNA, the CDR3 is TGTGCCAGCAGTGGCGGGTCTAATAGCAATCAGCCCCAGCATTTT. It translates to CASSGGSNSNQPQHF.

The chain is built from TRBV6-5 and TRBJ1-1, with D hard to call. The CDR3 length is 16 residues. Germline CDR1 and CDR2: MNHEY and SVGAGI. V lost 4 bases to trimming and J lost 0 bases, with 15 bases between them. CDR3 in DNA: TGTGCCAGCAGTTCCCCCGTGAGTATGATGAACACTGAAGCTTTCTTT. Encoded protein: CASSSPVSMMNTEAFF.

This sequence joins TRBV9 and TRBJ1-2, with TRBD1 matching over 12 bases. The J segment lost 8 bases and the V segment lost 0 bases, leaving 5 bases of the junction unmatched. Germline V gives CDR1 SGDLS, CDR2 YYNGEE. CDR3 length: 15 residues. DNA of the CDR3: TGTGCCAGCAGCGTAGTGGGGACAGGGGGCGCGGGCTACACCTTC. This codes for CASSVVGTGGAGYTF.

This rearrangement joins TRBV7-2 to TRBJ1-2; 9 nucleotides agree with TRBD1. V shed 2 bases, J shed 5 bases, and the junction held 12 bases outside the gene matches. CDR3 length: 17 residues. From germline, CDR1 is SGHTA and CDR2 FQGNSA. The CDR3 region is CASSLIHRGPSNYGYTF. As DNA, the CDR3 is TGTGCCAGCAGCTTAATACACAGGGGGCCCTCCAATTATGGCTACACCTTC.